The 21 T cell receptor beta chains listed next were all sequenced from one sample in a study of OX40 agonist ivuxolimab in advanced cancers. The repertoire was sequenced with immunoSEQ multiplex PCR; TCRdb's copy has only in-frame clones and lacks some. The sample consists of over 45,000 clones, approximately 90% of them appearing once. Specimen: CD4+ or CD8+ T cells sorted from blood, collected in a trial of the OX40 agonist ivuxolimab. Receptors were obtained from an adult with an advanced solid tumor such as melanoma, head and neck, liver or kidney cancer.

Only a few counts were recorded for this clone. This chain links TRBV28 with TRBJ2-7; TRBD2 aligns across 11 bases. J gave up 4 bases and V 7 bases, and 9 bases lay outside the gene matches. Germline V gene data show CDR1 as MDHEN and CDR2 as SYDVKM. The CDR3 runs 15 residues. The DNA of the CDR3 is TGTGCCAGCATCCCCACGACTAGCGGGAATTACGAGCAGTACTTC. Residues: CASIPTTSGNYEQYF.

V usage is TRBV10-3 and J usage is TRBJ1-5, with D possibly being TRBD1 (5 bases). Germline V gene lookup returns CDR1 ENHRY and CDR2 SYGVKD. The CDR3 extends over 14 amino acids. Deletions cut 2 bases from V and 9 bases from J, with 14 bases between. Here the CDR3 reads CAISEEGRGGPQHF. DNA of the CDR3: TGTGCCATCAGTGAGGAGGGGCGCGGTGGGCCCCAGCATTTT.

The chain joins TRBV5-8 to TRBJ2-1; the match to TRBD1 covers 8 bases. This CDR3 region has 15 residues. The V gene's germline CDR1 is SGHTS and CDR2 YDEGEE. V dropped 1 base and J dropped 8; count of bases not matched to a gene: 8. CDR3 region: CASSLWQGAGDEQFF. The CDR3 DNA reads TGTGCCAGCAGCTTGTGGCAGGGGGCGGGTGATGAGCAGTTCTTC.

The chain uses TRBV30 and TRBJ2-1; 7 positions match TRBD1. The V segment lost 5 bases and the J segment 4 bases; nucleotides outside the gene matches: 5. Germline CDR1 and CDR2: GTSNPN and SVGIG (reference sequence). CDR3 length equals 13 residues. The CDR3 region is CAWQRGPYNEQFF. The CDR3 DNA reads TGTGCCTGGCAAAGGGGGCCTTACAATGAGCAGTTCTTC.

V gene TRBV6-5 combines with J gene TRBJ2-7; D perhaps matches TRBD1 (5 bases). The germline V and J ends were trimmed by 2 bases and 4 bases, with 15 bases remaining between them. Germline CDR1 reads MNHEY; CDR2 reads SVGAGI. The CDR3 totals 15 residues. As DNA, the CDR3 is TGTGCCAGCAGTTACGATTCGCAGGGATCTTACGAGCAGTACTTC. Translated, it gives CASSYDSQGSYEQYF.

The CDR3 nucleotides are TGTGCCAGCAGGCTCCCCCCGGGGCCCCAGCATTTT. Protein: CASRLPPGPQHF. The chain recombines TRBV6-1 with TRBJ1-5; D not certain. Trimming shortened V by 6 bases and J by 9 bases, and 12 bases separated the two germline ends. The CDR3 spans 12 residues. Germline CDR1 and CDR2: MNHNS and SASEGT.

The V call is TRBV9, the J call TRBJ2-7; 11 bases match TRBD2. CDR3 length: 15 amino acids. Germline V lookup: CDR1 SGDLS, CDR2 YYNGEE. V was pared by 3 bases and J by 7 bases, with 9 bases of the junction left unmatched. The DNA of the CDR3 is TGTGCCAGCAGCGCGACCGGGACTAGCGGTGGAGAGCAGTACTTC. This codes for CASSATGTSGGEQYF.

The rearrangement uses TRBV6-6 and TRBJ2-2, with D maybe TRBD2 (5 bases). The CDR3 runs 16 residues. CDR1 MNHNY and CDR2 SVGAGI come from the germline V gene (reference sequence). Deletions cut 5 bases from V and 5 bases from J, with 18 bases between. The CDR3 DNA is TGTGCCAGCAGTCTAGAGGGCTATGGGAGAACCGGGGAGCTGTTTTTT. Protein: CASSLEGYGRTGELFF.

This chain links TRBV7-9 with TRBJ2-7, with a tentative D call TRBD1 (5 bases). V was pared by 1 base and J by 1 base, with 8 bases between. The CDR3 has 14 amino acids. Germline V gene data show CDR1 as SEHNR and CDR2 as FQNEAQ (reference sequence). The CDR3 bases are TGTGCCAGCAGCTTAGAGGCAGGGTCCTACGAGCAGTACTTC. Protein product: CASSLEAGSYEQYF.

V gene TRBV19 combines with J gene TRBJ2-1; 8 nucleotides match TRBD1. J gave up 9 bases and V 7 bases, and 8 bases lay outside the gene matches. The germline V gene has CDR1 LNHDA and CDR2 SQIVND (reference sequence). CDR3 size: 13 residues. The CDR3 nucleotides read TGTGCCAGTATGGGGCAGGGGGCGAGTGAGCAGTTCTTC. Its translation: CASMGQGASEQFF.

This clone was seen a handful of times. This chain joins TRBV7-9 and TRBJ1-2; no firm D call. Germline CDR1 is SEHNR and CDR2 is FQNEAQ (reference sequence). This CDR3 has 15 residues. Trimming took 5 bases from V and 3 from J, leaving 16 bases between them. CDR3 nucleotides: TGTGCCAGCAGCCGCCAGCGGGGAATGGACTATGGCTACACCTTC. This codes for CASSRQRGMDYGYTF.

To note about this clone: Its ends do not fully match the called genes, so a read error is possible. The chain uses TRBV7-7 and TRBJ2-1, with 7 bases matching TRBD2. This CDR3 has 15 amino acids. Germline lookup yields CDR1 SSHAT and CDR2 FNYEAQ (reference sequence). This chain's CDR3 is CASSLREGRYNEQFF. In DNA form, the CDR3 reads TGTGCTAGCAGCTTAAGGGAGGGCCGTTACAATGAGCAGTTCTTC.

The chain joins TRBV5-1 to TRBJ2-6; D may be TRBD2 (5 bases). The V gene's germline CDR1 is SGHRS and CDR2 YFSETQ. V lost 0 bases and J 0 bases, leaving 13 bases between the germline ends. The length of the CDR3 is 18 residues. CDR3 protein: CASSLGGFWDSGANVLTF. The CDR3 region has the DNA TGCGCCAGCAGCTTGGGAGGGTTTTGGGACTCTGGGGCCAACGTCCTGACTTTC. Full variable domain (missing parts from reference TRBV5-1 and TRBJ2-6): KAGVTQTPRYLIKTRGQQVTLSCSPISGHRSVSWYQQTPGQGLQFLFEYFSETQRNKGNFPGRFSGRQFSNSRSEMNVSTLELGDSALYLCASSLGGFWDSGANVLTFGAGSRLTVL.

The V and J genes are TRBV2 and TRBJ1-4; 8 nucleotides align to TRBD1. The germline CDR1 and CDR2 sequences are SNHLY and FYNNEI. V lost 2 bases to trimming and J lost 6 bases; unmatched junction nucleotides: 5. The length of the CDR3 is 15 residues. The CDR3 region has the DNA TGTGCCAGCAGTGAAAGAACAGGGGGGTATGAAAAACTGTTTTTT. Its translation is CASSERTGGYEKLFF.

This clone was observed a handful of times. The rearrangement links TRBV28 to TRBJ1-5; D gene unclear. V was cut by 5 bases and J by 4 bases, with 18 bases left in between. Germline V gene sequence: CDR1 MDHEN, CDR2 SYDVKM. The CDR3 contains 16 residues. Here the CDR3 DNA reads TGTGCCAGCAGTCCCCATTCGGGGATGGAAAATCAGCCCCAGCATTTT. Its translation: CASSPHSGMENQPQHF.

This clone was detected a few times. The chain combines TRBV19 with TRBJ2-2; possible D gene TRBD1, 5 bases. The CDR3 contains 17 residues. The V end was cut by 1 base, the J end by 2 bases, with 14 bases between. Germline CDR1 reads LNHDA; CDR2 reads SQIVND (reference sequence). CDR3 in amino acids: CASSIVGQGTNTGELFF. The DNA of the CDR3 is TGTGCCAGTAGTATAGTAGGCCAGGGAACTAACACCGGGGAGCTGTTTTTT.

This clone was seen more than once but under ten times. V and J are TRBV7-2 and TRBJ2-7; 7 bases align to TRBD2. J lost 2 bases, V lost 5 bases, and 12 bases had no gene match. This CDR3 is 16 amino acids long. Germline CDR1 SGHTA, CDR2 FQGNSA. CDR3: CASSITSDLTTYEQYF. Written as DNA, the CDR3 is TGTGCCAGCAGCATCACTAGCGACCTTACTACCTACGAGCAGTACTTC.

The chain couples TRBV18 to TRBJ2-7; the match to TRBD1 covers 9 bases. Unmatched junction bases numbered 6, after V lost 6 bases and J lost 3 bases. Looked up from germline, CDR1 is KGHSH and CDR2 is LQKENI. The CDR3 has 14 amino acids. CDR3 coding DNA: TGTGCCAGCTCCCCGGGACAGGGTTTCTACGAGCAGTACTTC. As protein: CASSPGQGFYEQYF. Based on the CDR3 plus reference TRBV18 and TRBJ2-7, the full variable domain is NAGVMQNPRHLVRRRGQEARLRCSPMKGHSHVYWYRQLPEEGLKFMVYLQKENIIDESGMPKERFSAEFPKEGPSILRIQQVVRGDSAAYFCASSPGQGFYEQYFGPGTRLTVT.

V is TRBV28 and J is TRBJ2-3; unclear D gene. CDR1 and CDR2 (germline): MDHEN, SYDVKM. V lost 3 bases and J lost 6, with 13 bases in between. This CDR3 contains 14 residues. CDR3 in amino acids: CASSFPTAGDTQYF. DNA for the CDR3: TGTGCCAGCAGTTTCCCCACCGCCGGCGATACGCAGTATTTT.

The rearrangement uses TRBV2 and TRBJ2-5; 9 nucleotides line up with TRBD2. CDR3 length: 14 amino acids. Germline V gene data show CDR1 as SNHLY and CDR2 as FYNNEI. V shed 3 bases, J shed 4 bases, and the junction held 3 bases outside the gene matches. The CDR3 region has the DNA TGTGCCAGCAGTGAGCGGGAGGGCGGAGAGACCCAGTACTTC. Protein product: CASSEREGGETQYF. The variable domain in full, with the rest retrieved from reference TRBV2 and TRBJ2-5, is EPEVTQTPSHQVTQMGQEVILRCVPISNHLYFYWYRQILGQKVEFLVSFYNNEISEKSEIFDDQFSVERPDGSNFTLKIRSTKLEDSAMYFCASSEREGGETQYFGPGTRLLVL.

The V and J genes are TRBV10-2 and TRBJ2-5, with 7 positions matching TRBD2. The V gene's germline CDR1 is WSHSY and CDR2 SAAADI. V lost 10 bases to trimming and J lost 5 bases; unmatched junction nucleotides: 13. There are 14 residues in the CDR3. CDR3 region: CATSSGTIGETQYF. CDR3 nucleotide sequence: TGCGCCACTTCCTCCGGGACTATCGGGGAGACCCAGTACTTC.